This T cell receptor (beta chain) is from a study of T cell changes during pregnancy in multiple sclerosis. Sequencing used immunoSEQ multiplex PCR; TCRdb keeps in-frame clones, though not all of them. The data show about 50,000 clones, 85% to 90% seen once. The sequencing used peripheral blood, collected after pregnancy. This clonotype was obtained from a female donor in good health, enrolled as a control in a pregnancy study.

The CDR3 region is CASSERGSGTGETQYF. The CDR3 DNA reads as TGTGCCAGCAGTGAAAGGGGTAGCGGGACCGGAGAGACCCAGTACTTC. V usage is TRBV2 and J usage is TRBJ2-5; 8 bases fit TRBD2. This CDR3 region has 16 residues. Germline trimming cut 2 bases from V and 4 bases from J; bases unmatched to any gene: 9. The germline V gene encodes CDR1 SNHLY and CDR2 FYNNEI. The full variable domain, with the rest looked up from reference TRBV2 and TRBJ2-5, is EPEVTQTPSHQVTQMGQEVILRCVPISNHLYFYWYRQILGQKVEFLVSFYNNEISEKSEIFDDQFSVERPDGSNFTLKIRSTKLEDSAMYFCASSERGSGTGETQYFGPGTRLLVL.